This TCR beta chain was identified in a study of control samples from healthy donors and cancer patients. The CDR3 length is 16 residues. CDR1 is ENHRY and CDR2 is SYGVKD in the germline V gene. Trimming left V 3 bases short and J 8 bases short, with 20 bases between. The repertoire was sequenced with immunoSEQ multiplex PCR; TCRdb's copy has only in-frame clones and lacks some. The sample lists 75,000 to 95,000 clones; roughly 93% were seen once. V and J are TRBV10-3 and TRBJ2-1; D may be TRBD1 or TRBD2 (5 bases each). This receptor was identified in a woman aged 25 to 39 in good health. Sequenced sample: blood. The CDR3 spells CAISDGGISTMDEQFF. CDR3 in DNA: TGTGCCATCAGTGATGGGGGAATCAGTACGATGGATGAGCAGTTCTTC.